The rows below give T cell receptor beta chains drawn from one sample of a study of spatial heterogeneity in lung cancer. One entry per CDR3 protein results from TCRdb running MiXCR on the 5' RACE reads. The sample contains 95,000 to 130,000 distinct CDR3 sequences, 10% to 15% of which appear only once. This sample comprised PBMCs, obtained at follow-up. The origin of the receptors is a male donor with early-stage non-small cell lung cancer. Both conserved end residues are part of each CDR3. The D gene is left open where the match is weak. Clone sizes are given selectively: once, few, many, or a class where the clone is expanded.

>.|TRBD2|TRBJ2-1|TRBV5-1
CASSPGLAGLKQFF
TGCGCCAGCAGCCCGGGACTAGCGGGGTTAAAGCAGTTCTTC
>.|.|TRBJ1-1|TRBV5-4
CASSSVDTYTEAFF
TGTGCCAGCAGCTCGGTCGACACCTACACTGAAGCTTTCTTT
>.|.|TRBJ1-2|TRBV11-1
CASSPGAERGYTF
TGTGCCAGCAGCCCCGGAGCGGAAAGGGGCTACACCTTC
>.|.|TRBJ2-4|TRBV19
CASTRDGSKNIQYF
TGTGCCAGTACCCGAGACGGGTCCAAAAACATTCAGTACTTC
>.|TRBD1|TRBJ1-4|TRBV27
CASSIRSPGQGGEKLFF
TGTGCCAGCAGTATCAGATCCCCGGGACAGGGCGGGGAAAAACTGTTTTTT
>few|TRBD2|TRBJ2-7|TRBV5-1
CASSPVVGTSSHEQYF
TGCGCCAGCAGCCCGGTCGTCGGGACTAGCAGCCACGAGCAGTACTTC
>many|.|TRBJ2-1|TRBV20-1
CSAPSGYNEQFF
TGCAGTGCCCCGTCGGGCTACAATGAGCAGTTCTTC
>few|.|TRBJ1-3|TRBV6-1
CASRAPSGNTIYF
TGTGCCAGCAGGGCCCCGTCTGGAAACACCATATATTTT
>.|.|TRBJ2-2|TRBV9
CASSVAQAGAGELFF
TGTGCCAGCAGCGTAGCACAGGCTGGGGCCGGGGAGCTGTTTTTT
>.|.|TRBJ1-1|TRBV29-1
CSVQGGNTEAFF
TGCAGCGTGCAAGGCGGAAACACTGAAGCTTTCTTT
>.|.|TRBJ1-1|TRBV10-1
CASRRMVDTEAFF
TGCGCCAGCAGGAGGATGGTGGACACTGAAGCTTTCTTT
>.|.|TRBJ1-4|TRBV2
CASSSTEKLFF
TGTGCCAGCAGTTCTACGGAAAAACTGTTTTTT
>once|.|TRBJ2-4|TRBV12-3/TRBV12-4
CASTMGTGNIQYF
TGTGCCAGCACCATGGGAACAGGGAACATTCAGTACTTC
>many|.|TRBJ2-1|TRBV28
CASSFHTGKSYNEQFF
TGTGCCAGCAGTTTTCACACCGGGAAGTCCTACAATGAGCAGTTCTTC
>few|TRBD2|TRBJ2-1|TRBV4-2
CASSQDTSASKSSYNEQFF
TGTGCCAGCAGCCAAGACACTAGCGCCTCTAAAAGCTCCTACAATGAGCAGTTCTTC
>few|TRBD1|TRBJ2-5|TRBV7-6
CASSPWTGPPETQYF
TGTGCCAGCAGCCCGTGGACAGGGCCCCCGGAGACCCAGTACTTC
>few|.|TRBJ2-6|TRBV5-1
CASSARSGANVLTF
TGCGCCAGCAGCGCCCGATCCGGGGCCAACGTCCTGACTTTC
>few|TRBD1|TRBJ1-5|TRBV27
CASSRRQGHNQPQHF
TGTGCCAGCAGCCGCAGACAGGGGCACAATCAGCCCCAGCATTTT
>.|.|TRBJ1-4|TRBV4-1
CASSQDMRGAREKLFF
TGCGCCAGCAGCCAAGACATGAGGGGGGCTCGAGAAAAACTGTTTTTT
>many|.|TRBJ1-5|TRBV29-1
CSVDQGRNQPQHF
TGCAGCGTTGATCAGGGGCGCAATCAGCCCCAGCATTTT